The 30 T cell receptor beta chains listed next were all sequenced from one sample in a study of control samples from healthy donors and cancer patients. Clones were read by immunoSEQ multiplex PCR, and TCRdb kept only the in-frame ones, dropping some. Here the sample spans some 220,000 clones, just under 95% being singletons. The sample was blood. The receptor source for this set is a man aged 45-65 years in good health.

The CDR3 nucleotides are TGTGCCAGCAGTATCGACAGGACTTGGAGCTACACCTTC. Translating gives CASSIDRTWSYTF. This chain uses TRBV6-5 with TRBJ1-2; possibly TRBD1 for D (6 bases). The ends were cut back, 5 bases at V and 9 bases at J, with 16 bases in the middle. The CDR3 is 13 residues long. Germline CDR1 is MNHEY and CDR2 is SVGAGI.

The genes are TRBV5-5 and TRBJ2-7, with D possibly being TRBD1 or TRBD2 (6 bases each). The germline V and J ends were trimmed by 1 base and 1 base, with 18 bases remaining between them. The CDR3 spans 17 residues. CDR1 and CDR2 from the germline V gene are SGHKS and YYEKEE (reference sequence). The CDR3 sequence is CASSLLFSAGQSYEQYF. The CDR3 bases are TGTGCCAGCAGCTTGCTTTTCTCGGCGGGACAATCCTACGAGCAGTACTTC.

This chain joins TRBV5-1 and TRBJ2-2; D might be TRBD1 (6 bases). Germline CDR1 and CDR2: SGHRS and YFSETQ. The germline V and J ends were trimmed by 1 base and 3 bases, with 16 bases remaining between them. This CDR3 spans 17 amino acids. The CDR3 reads CASSLRGGAADTGELFF. The CDR3 nucleotides read TGCGCCAGCAGCTTGAGAGGGGGTGCCGCGGACACCGGGGAGCTGTTTTTT. Based on the CDR3 plus reference TRBV5-1 and TRBJ2-2, the full variable domain is KAGVTQTPRYLIKTRGQQVTLSCSPISGHRSVSWYQQTPGQGLQFLFEYFSETQRNKGNFPGRFSGRQFSNSRSEMNVSTLELGDSALYLCASSLRGGAADTGELFFGEGSRLTVL.

In this sample, this clone turned up once. The chain uses TRBV5-8 and TRBJ1-5; 10 nucleotides agree with TRBD1. CDR3 size: 18 residues. The germline CDR1 and CDR2 sequences are SGHTS and YDEGEE. Losses at the gene ends were 0 bases for V and 2 bases for J; bases not matched to a gene: 8. The DNA for the CDR3 is TGTGCCAGCAGCTTGGCCTTCGGGACAGGGGTGGGCAATCAGCCCCAGCATTTT. This encodes CASSLAFGTGVGNQPQHF.

The J gene is TRBJ1-5, the V gene TRBV28, with 9 bases matching TRBD1. The CDR3 has 17 amino acids. Germline V gene sequence: CDR1 MDHEN, CDR2 SYDVKM. V was pared by 6 bases and J by 6 bases, with 15 bases of the junction left unmatched. CDR3 sequence (DNA): TGTGCCAGCAGGAGCCCGGGAACAGGGGGCTTGGGTCAGCCCCAGCATTTT. It is translated as CASRSPGTGGLGQPQHF.

The V gene is TRBV5-1, the J gene TRBJ2-1, with 13 nucleotides matching TRBD2. Germline-derived CDR1 and CDR2 are SGHRS and YFSETQ. The CDR3 sequence is 20 residues long. Trimming cost V 3 bases and J 0 bases; bases outside gene matches: 12. CDR3 loop: CASSSLAGGQGGTSYNEQFF. As DNA, the CDR3 is TGCGCCAGCAGCTCACTAGCGGGGGGGCAAGGCGGGACCTCCTACAATGAGCAGTTCTTC.

For the CDR3, the DNA is TGCGCCAGCAGGATATCGGGACAGGCGGTCACTGAAGCTTTCTTT. It translates to CASRISGQAVTEAFF. The rearrangement uses TRBV5-1 and TRBJ1-1, with TRBD1 matching over 8 bases. This CDR3 is 15 amino acids long. CDR1 SGHRS and CDR2 YFSETQ come from the germline V gene. Unmatched junction bases numbered 10, after V lost 5 bases and J lost 4 bases.

The chain couples TRBV5-6 to TRBJ1-2, with a possible D match to TRBD1 (6 bases). The CDR3 runs 16 residues. Trimming shortened V by 0 bases and J by 3 bases, and 15 bases separated the two germline ends. CDR1 is SGHDT, CDR2 YYEEEE, per germline. The CDR3 DNA reads TGTGCCAGCAGCTTGGGAGGACGACAGGTCCACTATGGCTACACCTTC. This sequence encodes CASSLGGRQVHYGYTF.

This clone was detected a few times. The V call is TRBV21-1, the J call TRBJ1-4. TRBV21-1 is a pseudogene. The CDR3 has 16 amino acids. The CDR3, as DNA: TGTGCCAGCCCCATGAAACGGGGAGGTAATGGAGAAAAACTGTTTTTT. Its translation is CASPMKRGGNGEKLFF.

This clone appeared once. This chain links TRBV5-4 with TRBJ1-1; D gene uncertain. Germline CDR1 reads SGHNT; CDR2 reads YYREEE (reference sequence). V lost 1 base and J lost 0, with 10 bases in between. The CDR3 has 15 residues. CDR3 region: CASSLPGLVNTEAFF. The CDR3 DNA reads TGTGCCAGCAGCTTGCCTGGCCTCGTGAACACTGAAGCTTTCTTT.

The rearrangement uses TRBV10-3 and TRBJ2-1; 8 nucleotides align to TRBD1. V shed 10 bases, J shed 5 bases, and the junction held 13 bases outside the gene matches. Germline CDR1 is ENHRY and CDR2 is SYGVKD. The CDR3 runs 15 residues. Written as DNA, the CDR3 is TGTGCCACCACCCGGTTCGGACAGGGAGACAATGAGCAGTTCTTC. Its translation is CATTRFGQGDNEQFF.

This rearrangement joins TRBV30 to TRBJ1-6; D unresolved. CDR1 is GTSNPN and CDR2 is SVGIG in the germline V gene (reference sequence). This CDR3 is built from 16 residues. Deletions cut 5 bases from V and 0 bases from J, with 14 bases between. The chain's CDR3 is CAWDGGTSSYNSPLHF. DNA of the CDR3: TGTGCCTGGGATGGAGGAACGAGCTCCTATAATTCACCCCTCCACTTT.

The chain links TRBV10-1 to TRBJ2-7, with 12 bases matching TRBD1. J lost 2 bases, V lost 0 bases, and 11 bases had no gene match. The CDR3 has 19 residues. From germline, CDR1 is WNHNN and CDR2 SYGVQD (reference sequence). CDR3 sequence (DNA): TGCGCCAGCAGTGAGTCTCGGGGACAGGGGGCCCGGGGGGCCTACGAGCAGTACGTC. Encoded protein: CASSESRGQGARGAYEQYV.

V usage is TRBV4-1 and J usage is TRBJ1-5, with D possibly matching TRBD1 (5 bases). CDR1 MGHRA and CDR2 YSYEKL come from the germline V gene. This CDR3 comprises 14 residues. The V gene lost 0 bases and the J gene lost 4 bases, with 7 bases spanning the gap. The CDR3 DNA reads TGCGCCAGCAGCCAAGATGGGGGGAATCAGCCCCAGCATTTT. It is translated as CASSQDGGNQPQHF.

This clone appeared a single time. V gene TRBV30 combines with J gene TRBJ1-3, with 7 bases matching TRBD1. V trimming: 4 bases; J trimming: 0 bases; junction bases outside the gene matches: 3. The CDR3 has 14 amino acids. Germline CDR1 reads GTSNPN; CDR2 reads SVGIG (reference sequence). CDR3 nucleotides: TGTGCCTGGAACAGGGGAACCTCTGGAAACACCATATATTTT. This translates into CAWNRGTSGNTIYF.

The V and J genes are TRBV5-1 and TRBJ2-1; D gene uncertain. This CDR3 region has 13 residues. The ends were cut back, 2 bases at V and 7 bases at J, with 10 bases in the middle. From germline, CDR1 is SGHRS and CDR2 YFSETQ. The chain's CDR3 is CASSLHLGNEQFF. Here the CDR3 DNA reads TGCGCCAGCAGCTTACACTTGGGGAATGAGCAGTTCTTC.

The chain joins TRBV5-5 to TRBJ1-5; no clear D gene. Trimming stripped 1 base from V and 4 bases from J, with 12 bases between. The CDR3 spans 15 residues. Germline loops: CDR1 SGHKS, CDR2 YYEKEE (reference sequence). The CDR3 sequence is CASSLSGLLNQPQHF. The CDR3 region has the DNA TGTGCCAGCAGCTTGTCCGGACTCCTAAATCAGCCCCAGCATTTT.

The rearrangement uses TRBV5-1 and TRBJ2-3; D gene uncertain. The CDR3 loop spans 15 amino acids. V was trimmed by 1 base and J by 0 bases, leaving 9 bases between them. Germline CDR1 reads SGHRS; CDR2 reads YFSETQ. The CDR3 loop reads CASSLYDPSTDTQYF. The DNA for the CDR3 is TGCGCCAGCAGCTTGTATGATCCCAGCACAGATACGCAGTATTTT. Full variable domain (rest looked up from reference TRBV5-1 and TRBJ2-3): KAGVTQTPRYLIKTRGQQVTLSCSPISGHRSVSWYQQTPGQGLQFLFEYFSETQRNKGNFPGRFSGRQFSNSRSEMNVSTLELGDSALYLCASSLYDPSTDTQYFGPGTRLTVL.

V usage is TRBV3-1 (or the pseudogene TRBV3-2) and J usage is TRBJ2-7; TRBD1 matches at 8 bases. Trimming at V came to 4 bases and at J to 1 base, leaving 3 bases not matched to a gene. CDR1 is LGHDT, CDR2 YNNKEL, per germline (reference sequence). The CDR3 has 14 residues. CDR3 loop: CASSPRDRSYEQYV. The DNA of the CDR3 is TGTGCCAGCAGCCCCCGGGACAGGTCCTACGAGCAGTACGTC.

On this clone itself: This specimen includes other DNA sequences encoding the same CDR3. The genes are TRBV5-6 and TRBJ2-5; D remains ambiguous. The CDR3 spans 11 residues. Trimming left V 2 bases short and J 3 bases short, with 2 bases between. The germline V gene encodes CDR1 SGHDT and CDR2 YYEEEE. CDR3 protein: CASSLEETQYF. CDR3 nucleotides: TGTGCCAGCAGCTTAGAAGAGACCCAGTACTTC.

The rearrangement uses TRBV18 and TRBJ1-1; D might be TRBD1 (6 bases). Between the trimmed V and J ends, which lost 5 bases and 0 bases, there was a span of 10 bases. Germline V gene data show CDR1 as KGHSH and CDR2 as LQKENI. The CDR3 runs to 14 residues. The CDR3 bases are TGTGCCAGCTCAGTACAGGGCATGAACACTGAAGCTTTCTTT. It translates to CASSVQGMNTEAFF. Filled out from reference TRBV18 and TRBJ1-1, the complete variable domain reads NAGVMQNPRHLVRRRGQEARLRCSPMKGHSHVYWYRQLPEEGLKFMVYLQKENIIDESGMPKERFSAEFPKEGPSILRIQQVVRGDSAAYFCASSVQGMNTEAFFGQGTRLTVV.

Only one count was recorded for this clone. The V and J genes are TRBV10-2 and TRBJ1-2, with D unresolved. V was shortened by 6 bases and J by 1 base, with 9 bases between the two germline ends. Germline CDR1 and CDR2: WSHSY and SAAADI. The CDR3 spans 13 residues. CDR3 sequence: CASSPGINYGYTF. The CDR3 DNA reads as TGCGCCAGCAGCCCGGGGATTAACTATGGCTACACCTTC.

The V and J genes are TRBV15 and TRBJ2-7; D tentatively reads TRBD1 or TRBD2 (5 bases each). This CDR3 comprises 15 residues. Germline lookup yields CDR1 LNHNV and CDR2 YYDKDF (reference sequence). The V end was cut by 3 bases, the J end by 3 bases, with 15 bases between. The CDR3 loop reads CATSRDKGTYYEQYF. The CDR3 DNA reads as TGTGCCACCAGCAGGGATAAGGGGACGTACTACGAGCAGTACTTC.

J is TRBJ1-6 and V is TRBV5-1, with D unresolved. The CDR3 consists of 15 residues. V lost 2 bases and J 7 bases, leaving 13 bases between the germline ends. From germline, CDR1 is SGHRS and CDR2 YFSETQ. The CDR3 nucleotides are TGCGCCAGCAGCTTCGGCGCAGGCTCAAATTCACCCCTCCACTTT. It yields the protein CASSFGAGSNSPLHF.

The chain couples TRBV5-4 to TRBJ1-4, with TRBD1 matching 8 bases. Germline V gives CDR1 SGHNT, CDR2 YYREEE (reference sequence). The V gene end was trimmed by 1 base and the J gene end by 5 bases; junction bases not matched to a gene: 4. The CDR3 is made up of 15 amino acids. The CDR3 region is CASSLKQGANEKLFF. For the CDR3, the DNA is TGTGCCAGCAGCTTGAAGCAGGGGGCGAATGAAAAACTGTTTTTT.

The chain's CDR3 is CASSLPGQSTDTQYF. CDR3 DNA sequence: TGTGCCAGCAGCCTCCCGGGACAGAGCACAGATACGCAGTATTTT. The gene calls are TRBV7-6 and TRBJ2-3, with TRBD1 matching over 7 bases. The V and J ends lost 5 bases and 0 bases, in that order; junction bases with no gene match: 5. Germline-derived CDR1 and CDR2 are SGHVS and FNYEAQ. The CDR3 sequence is 15 residues long.

The chain joins TRBV6-5 to TRBJ1-6; D not certain. This CDR3 is 13 amino acids long. CDR1 MNHEY and CDR2 SVGAGI come from the germline V gene. V dropped 6 bases and J dropped 6 bases, with 9 bases sitting between them. The chain's CDR3 is CASRGEGNSPLHF. For the CDR3, the DNA is TGTGCCAGCAGGGGCGAGGGTAATTCACCCCTCCACTTT.

This clone was seen just once. The gene calls are TRBV4-1 and TRBJ1-2; no definite D call. The CDR3 spans 15 residues. Germline CDR1 and CDR2: MGHRA and YSYEKL. Trimming shortened V by 1 base and J by 4 bases, and 13 bases separated the two germline ends. CDR3 in amino acids: CASSQADAGIYGYTF. The CDR3, as DNA: TGCGCCAGCAGCCAAGCTGACGCGGGGATCTATGGCTACACCTTC.

Written as DNA, the CDR3 is TGTGCCAGCAGCCGACCTGACAGGGATCAAGTCTATGGCTACACCTTC. The encoded protein is CASSRPDRDQVYGYTF. V usage is TRBV4-2 and J usage is TRBJ1-2; TRBD1 matches at 7 bases. This CDR3 is 16 amino acids long. Germline CDR1 and CDR2: LGHNA and YNFKEQ. V dropped 4 bases and J dropped 4; count of bases not matched to a gene: 12.

The chain carries TRBV5-6 and TRBJ2-2; TRBD1 aligns across 9 bases. J lost 4 bases, V lost 9 bases, and 4 bases had no gene match. The CDR3 extends over 13 amino acids. CDR1 and CDR2 (germline): SGHDT, YYEEEE. DNA for the CDR3: TGTGCCACTACAGGGGGCGTCACCGGGGAGCTGTTTTTT. Its translation: CATTGGVTGELFF.